Reported below is one TCR beta chain. This receptor's antigen is unknown. Per-base quality was not reported, and no clone a single base away is much larger than it. This entry belongs to a study of shared clonotypes between healthy human individuals (dated by TCRdb to about 2020). A note on the overall study: A couple of women and a few men aged 18 to 49 years were included in the cohort. For each donor, CD4 naive and CD4 memory were each run on three plates, CD8 naive on two plates, and CD8 memory on one plate. To estimate repertoire size and how much clonotypes are shared between individuals, the study performed deep sequencing of blood TCR repertoires from roughly five healthy adults. Different laboratories and diverse techniques were used to prepare libraries and sequence TCR repertoires, to increase sequencing depth and limit assay-specific biases. Per donor, leukapheresis produced somewhere between about 0.9 and 10 billion PBMCs. Broader findings and caveats from the paper: Based on pairwise subsampling, the degree of clonotype sharing among donors was expected to be affected by sequencing depth. Sharing across a few donors was observed for around 5% of naive CD4, under 4% of naive CD8, over 2% of memory CD4, and around 0.4% of memory CD8 clonotypes. Estimated clonotype richness was generally larger for naive than for memory subsets. Incomplete sequencing was indicated by rarefaction of sorted-subset datasets, despite the large sequencing depth. Because the study included a small number of donors, the genetic and exposure-history diversity represented was limited. Compared with non-shared clonotypes, clonotypes shared by all four sorted-subset donors had higher generation probabilities. Sampling was limited to blood, and TCR repertoires in tissue likely differ from TCR repertoires in blood.

The donors were healthy, HIV-negative adults with no recently reported acute infections or vaccinations. All donors were Caucasian adults living in Nashville, Tennessee, USA. Magnetic negative selection was used to enrich CD4+ T cells, after which naive cells were positively selected on CD45RA and the negative fraction became the memory subset. Blood was collected by leukapheresis, and PBMCs were isolated by Ficoll-Histopaque density gradient centrifugation and then cryopreserved in liquid nitrogen vapor phase. Analytical flow cytometry was used to check the purity and quantity of every magnetically sorted T cell population. Each sorted fraction had its genomic DNA isolated and then quantified by UV absorbance on a Nanodrop 2000c. The germline V gene yields SNHLY for CDR1 and FYNNEI for CDR2. V loses 7 bases of germline sequence and J loses 0 bases, and the interval between the two ends is 15 bases. From the cysteine up to the phenylalanine, the CDR3 has a length of 15 residues. Kept here is only the CDR3 DNA, which spans 45 bases and is read in frame from base 1.

TCR CDR3 regions were amplified from genomic DNA by multiplex PCR using the deep immunoSEQ assay. For each cell subset, the extracted genomic DNA was distributed evenly across all wells of several immunoSEQ 96-well plates, and each plate served as one replicate. For sorted subsets, approximately 210 ng genomic DNA, equal to about 30,000 T cell genomes, was loaded into each replicate PCR. The purified libraries were quantified using a Qubit 3.0 fluorometer, sized with a Bioanalyzer 2100, and then quantified again using the KAPA Library Quantification kit. A separate single-read 150-cycle Illumina NextSeq 550 flow cell was used to sequence each immunoSEQ 96-well plate. Under the source paper's analysis protocol: Because only junctional sequences without quality scores were contained in the immunoSEQ output, filtering matching that applied to full-length reads could not be performed. Sequences were annotated with PyIR, a Python wrapper for IgBLAST v1.9, using IMGT germline references to assign V/J genes and CDR3. Reads with weak V/J assignments (E-value above 1e-6), missing CDR3, stop codons, out-of-frame junctions, or ambiguous translated residues were removed. A V3J clonotype was defined by an identical inferred V gene, J gene, and CDR3 amino acid sequence. The percentage overlap between two repertoires was calculated by dividing the number of shared unique clonotypes by the size of the smaller repertoire. Repertoire richness was assessed with RTK rarefaction, the Chao1 estimator, and Recon v2.1 estimates of unobserved clonotypes. OLGA was used to compute generation probabilities for all TCRbeta clonotypes that the gDNA method yielded from four donors. The immuneACCESS repertoire file appears here via TCRdb, limited to in-frame rearrangements. These files lack a portion of the clones; in checked studies, under half of the deficit traces to unresolved V genes, and the cause of the others is not known. V and J calls and clone size are copied from that table; D and trimming were computed from the DNA. In this sample the table shows 2 million to 2.5 million clones, under 95% of which occur a single time. The ten largest clones take up 0.37% of the sample.

The source material was naive CD4+ T cells from PBMCs. In light of the paper, this sample's cell subset or site label describes: CD45RA+ positively selected. The sequence is built from TRBV2 and TRBJ1-1, and the D gene may be TRBD1, 6 bases matching. The receptor was isolated from a man between 18 and 29 years old in good health. Some clones in this sample may be carry-over from other donors' samples. The DNA sequence is as follows: TGTGCCAGCACTCTCAGGGGCAACATGAACACTGAAGCTTTCTTT. Protein translation: CASTLRGNMNTEAFF.